This paragraph covers one T cell receptor beta chain sequence. These data belong to a study of blood T cell repertoires in COVID-19. Study-level background: Spain, Italy and the United States supplied samples that represented acute and convalescent COVID-19. Sample material is recorded as cDNA or gDNA derived from T cells, B-cell-depleted T cells, or PBMCs.

Clones were sequenced by immunoSEQ multiplex PCR, and TCRdb holds only the in-frame ones, with some missing. Counted here are some 150,000 clones, 91% occurring once; the ten biggest clones make up approximately 0.55%. Germline CDR1 SGHRS, CDR2 YFSETQ. V was clipped by 0 bases and J by 0 bases; unmatched bases: 9. The CDR3 sequence is 18 residues long. This clonotype was obtained from a man in his fifties or sixties with acute or convalescent COVID-19. J is TRBJ2-3 and V is TRBV5-1; TRBD1 agrees at 8 bases. The sequenced sample was peripheral blood. The CDR3 DNA follows: TGCGCCAGCAGCTTGGTCCCCACTCGGACAGGGAGCACAGATACGCAGTATTTT. The encoded protein is CASSLVPTRTGSTDTQYF. The variable domain in full, completed from reference TRBV5-1 and TRBJ2-3, reads KAGVTQTPRYLIKTRGQQVTLSCSPISGHRSVSWYQQTPGQGLQFLFEYFSETQRNKGNFPGRFSGRQFSNSRSEMNVSTLELGDSALYLCASSLVPTRTGSTDTQYFGPGTRLTVL.